This T cell receptor beta chain was retrieved from a study of shared clonotypes between healthy human individuals. Turning to the study itself: CD4 naive and memory got three plates each, CD8 naive two, CD8 memory one.

Turning to this clone: What it recognizes is unknown.

Data came from immunoSEQ multiplex PCR; TCRdb stores just in-frame clones and leaves some out. The sample holds 1,400,000 or so clones, approximately 98.5% seen once. Notes on the study in general: Generation of non-shared clonotypes was less probable than generation of clonotypes shared by all four donors. An anticipated effect of sequencing depth on clonotype sharing among donors was recognized.

The sequence came from a man aged 25 to 40 in good health. Sequenced: naive CD4+ T cells sorted from blood. This sample's subset: CD45RA+ positively selected.

The CDR3 sequence: CASSEPTANTGELFF. DNA for the CDR3: TGCGCCAGCAGCGAACCGACAGCGAACACCGGGGAGCTGTTTTTT. The V and J genes are TRBV5-1 and TRBJ2-2; weak D call: TRBD1 (5 bases). The V and J ends lost 4 bases and 0 bases respectively, with 10 bases between them. The CDR3 is made up of 15 amino acids. Germline CDR1 reads SGHRS; CDR2 reads YFSETQ.